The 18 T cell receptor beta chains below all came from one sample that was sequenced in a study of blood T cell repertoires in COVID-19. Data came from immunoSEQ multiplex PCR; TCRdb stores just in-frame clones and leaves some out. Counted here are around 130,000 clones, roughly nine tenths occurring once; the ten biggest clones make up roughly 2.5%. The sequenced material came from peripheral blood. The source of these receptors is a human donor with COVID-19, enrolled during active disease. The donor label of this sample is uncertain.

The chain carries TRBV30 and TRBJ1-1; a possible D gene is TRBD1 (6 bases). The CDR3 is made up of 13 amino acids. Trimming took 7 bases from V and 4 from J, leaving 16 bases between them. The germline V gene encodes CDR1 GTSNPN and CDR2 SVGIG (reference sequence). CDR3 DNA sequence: TGTGCCTACTCAAGGGGGGGAAGCACTGAAGCTTTCTTT. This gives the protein CAYSRGGSTEAFF.

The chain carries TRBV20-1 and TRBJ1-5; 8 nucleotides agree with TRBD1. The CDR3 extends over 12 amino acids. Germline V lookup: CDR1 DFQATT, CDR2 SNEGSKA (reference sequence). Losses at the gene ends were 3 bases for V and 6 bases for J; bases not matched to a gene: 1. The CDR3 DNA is TGCAGTGCTAGTACAGGGGGTCAGCCCCAGCATTTT. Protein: CSASTGGQPQHF.

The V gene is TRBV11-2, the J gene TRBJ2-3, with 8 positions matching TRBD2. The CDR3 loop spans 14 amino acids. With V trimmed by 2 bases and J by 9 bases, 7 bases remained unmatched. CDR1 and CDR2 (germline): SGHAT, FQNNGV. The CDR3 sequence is CASSLNGGALTQYF. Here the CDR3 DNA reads TGTGCCAGCAGCTTAAACGGGGGGGCCTTGACGCAGTATTTT.

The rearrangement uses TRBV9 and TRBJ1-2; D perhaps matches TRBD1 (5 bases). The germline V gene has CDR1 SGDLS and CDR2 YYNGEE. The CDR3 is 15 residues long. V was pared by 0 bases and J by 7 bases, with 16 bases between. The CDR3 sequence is CASSVGAGNQGGYTF. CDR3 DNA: TGTGCCAGCAGCGTAGGGGCAGGGAACCAGGGTGGCTACACCTTC. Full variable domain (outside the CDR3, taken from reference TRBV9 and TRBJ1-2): DSGVTQTPKHLITATGQRVTLRCSPRSGDLSVYWYQQSLDQGLQFLIQYYNGEERAKGNILERFSAQQFPDLHSELNLSSLELGDSALYFCASSVGAGNQGGYTFGSGTRLTVV.

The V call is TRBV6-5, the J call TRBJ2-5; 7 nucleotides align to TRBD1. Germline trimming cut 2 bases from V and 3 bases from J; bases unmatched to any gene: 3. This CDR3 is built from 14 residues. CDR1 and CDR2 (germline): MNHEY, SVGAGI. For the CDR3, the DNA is TGTGCCAGCAGTTACACCGGGACAGAAGAGACCCAGTACTTC. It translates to CASSYTGTEETQYF.

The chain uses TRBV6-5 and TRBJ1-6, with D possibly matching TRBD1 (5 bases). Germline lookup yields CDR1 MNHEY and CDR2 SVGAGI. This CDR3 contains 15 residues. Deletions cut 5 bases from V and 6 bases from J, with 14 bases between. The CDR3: CASSLAGRFNSPLHF. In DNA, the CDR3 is TGTGCCAGCAGTCTGGCAGGGAGGTTTAATTCACCCCTCCACTTT.

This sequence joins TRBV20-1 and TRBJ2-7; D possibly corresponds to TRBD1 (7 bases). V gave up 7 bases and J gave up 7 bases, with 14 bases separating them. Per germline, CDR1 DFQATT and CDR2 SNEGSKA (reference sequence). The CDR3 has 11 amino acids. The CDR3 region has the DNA TGCAGTGGCACAGGGGCGGGGGAGCAGTACTTC. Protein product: CSGTGAGEQYF.

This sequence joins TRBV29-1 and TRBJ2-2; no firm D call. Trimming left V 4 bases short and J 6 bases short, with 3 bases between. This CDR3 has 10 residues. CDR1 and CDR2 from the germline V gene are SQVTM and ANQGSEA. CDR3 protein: CSVVSGELFF. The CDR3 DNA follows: TGCAGCGTTGTATCCGGGGAGCTGTTTTTT.

For the CDR3, the DNA is TGTGCCAGCAGCCAGGGGCCCCAGGGGGCGTCATCCTACGAGCAGTACTTC. Residues: CASSQGPQGASSYEQYF. The rearrangement joins TRBV5-4 to TRBJ2-7; the match to TRBD1 covers 8 bases. Germline CDR1 reads SGHNT; CDR2 reads YYREEE (reference sequence). Trimming removed 4 bases from V and 1 base from J; junction bases left unmatched: 13. The CDR3 is 17 amino acids.

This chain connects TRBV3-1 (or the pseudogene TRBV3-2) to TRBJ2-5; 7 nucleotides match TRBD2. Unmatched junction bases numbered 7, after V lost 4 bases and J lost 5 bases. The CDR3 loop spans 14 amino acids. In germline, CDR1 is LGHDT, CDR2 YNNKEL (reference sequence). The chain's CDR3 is CASSLSGNAETQYF. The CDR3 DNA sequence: TGTGCCAGCAGCCTCAGCGGGAACGCCGAGACCCAGTACTTC.

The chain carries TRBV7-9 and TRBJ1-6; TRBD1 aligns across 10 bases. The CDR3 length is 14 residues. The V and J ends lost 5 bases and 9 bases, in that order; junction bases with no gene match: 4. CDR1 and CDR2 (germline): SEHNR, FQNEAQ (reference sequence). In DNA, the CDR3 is TGTGCCAGCAGCCCGACAGGGGGCTTTTCACCCCTCCACTTT. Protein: CASSPTGGFSPLHF.

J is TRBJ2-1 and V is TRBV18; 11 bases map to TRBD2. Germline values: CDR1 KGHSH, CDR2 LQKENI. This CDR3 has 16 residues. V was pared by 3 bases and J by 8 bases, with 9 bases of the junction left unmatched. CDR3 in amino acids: CASSPSFSGGADEQFF. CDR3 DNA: TGTGCCAGCTCACCTTCCTTTAGCGGGGGGGCCGATGAGCAGTTCTTC.

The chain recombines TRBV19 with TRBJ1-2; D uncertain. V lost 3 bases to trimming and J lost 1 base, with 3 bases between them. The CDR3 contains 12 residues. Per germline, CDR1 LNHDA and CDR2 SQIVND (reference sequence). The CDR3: CASSIYNYGYTF. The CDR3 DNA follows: TGTGCCAGTAGTATCTATAACTATGGCTACACCTTC.

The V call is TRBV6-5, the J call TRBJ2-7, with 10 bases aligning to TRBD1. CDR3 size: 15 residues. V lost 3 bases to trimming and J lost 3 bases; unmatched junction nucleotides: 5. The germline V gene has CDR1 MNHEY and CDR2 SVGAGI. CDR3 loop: CASSYSGTGDYEQYF. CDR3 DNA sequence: TGTGCCAGCAGTTATTCCGGGACAGGGGACTACGAGCAGTACTTC.

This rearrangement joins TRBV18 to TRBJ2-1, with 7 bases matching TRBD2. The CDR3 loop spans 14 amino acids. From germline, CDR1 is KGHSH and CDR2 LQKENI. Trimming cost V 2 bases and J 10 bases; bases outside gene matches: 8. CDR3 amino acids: CASSPAGVLLEQFF. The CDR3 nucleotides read TGTGCCAGCTCACCAGCGGGAGTCCTATTAGAGCAGTTCTTC. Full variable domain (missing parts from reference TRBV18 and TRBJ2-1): NAGVMQNPRHLVRRRGQEARLRCSPMKGHSHVYWYRQLPEEGLKFMVYLQKENIIDESGMPKERFSAEFPKEGPSILRIQQVVRGDSAAYFCASSPAGVLLEQFFGPGTRLTVL.

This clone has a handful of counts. CDR3 amino acids: CSVGQGQDYGYTF. CDR3 sequence (DNA): TGCAGCGTAGGACAGGGGCAGGACTATGGCTACACCTTC. The chain couples TRBV29-1 to TRBJ1-2; TRBD1 aligns across 9 bases. With 6 bases clipped from V and 3 bases from J, the junction kept 5 bases outside the gene matches. CDR3 size: 13 residues. CDR1 is SQVTM, CDR2 ANQGSEA, per germline.

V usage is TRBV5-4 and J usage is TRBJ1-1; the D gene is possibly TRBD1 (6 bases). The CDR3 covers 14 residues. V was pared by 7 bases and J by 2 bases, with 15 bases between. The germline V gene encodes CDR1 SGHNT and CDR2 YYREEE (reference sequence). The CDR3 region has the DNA TGTGCCAGCGGTCTCGGACAGCTCAACACTGAAGCTTTCTTT. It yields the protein CASGLGQLNTEAFF.

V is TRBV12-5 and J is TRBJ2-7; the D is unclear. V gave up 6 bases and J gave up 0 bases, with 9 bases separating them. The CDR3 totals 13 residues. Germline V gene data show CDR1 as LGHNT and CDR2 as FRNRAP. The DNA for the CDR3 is TGTGCTAGTGGCCGGTCTAGCTCCTACGAGCAGTACTTC. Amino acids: CASGRSSSYEQYF.